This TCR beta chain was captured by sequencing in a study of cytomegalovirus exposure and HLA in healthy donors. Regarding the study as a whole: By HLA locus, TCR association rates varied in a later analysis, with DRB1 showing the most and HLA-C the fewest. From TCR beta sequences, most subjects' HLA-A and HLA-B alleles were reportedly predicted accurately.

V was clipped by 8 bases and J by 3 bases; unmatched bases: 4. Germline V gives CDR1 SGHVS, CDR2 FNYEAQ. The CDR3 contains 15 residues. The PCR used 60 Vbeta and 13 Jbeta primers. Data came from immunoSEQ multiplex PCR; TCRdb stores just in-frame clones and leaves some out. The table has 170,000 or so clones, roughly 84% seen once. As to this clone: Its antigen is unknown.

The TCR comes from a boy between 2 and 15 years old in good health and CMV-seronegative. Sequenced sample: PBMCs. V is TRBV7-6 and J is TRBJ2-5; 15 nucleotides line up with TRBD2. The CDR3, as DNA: TGTGCCAGCGTAGGACTAGCGGGAGGGAAAGAGACCCAGTACTTC. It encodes CASVGLAGGKETQYF.